What follows are 18 T cell receptor beta chains derived from one specimen sequenced in a study of T cell responses to AZD1222 COVID-19 vaccine. Method: immunoSEQ multiplex PCR; TCRdb's copy keeps in-frame clones and lacks some. In the table there are around 150,000 clones, about nine tenths of which are singletons. The material was peripheral blood, obtained on day 0 of MenACWY control vaccination. Receptors were obtained from an adult in good health.

This chain uses TRBV19 with TRBJ2-2, with 9 bases lining up with TRBD1. Germline-derived CDR1 and CDR2 are LNHDA and SQIVND (reference sequence). The V gene end was trimmed by 3 bases and the J gene end by 0 bases; junction bases not matched to a gene: 2. The CDR3 is made up of 16 amino acids. CDR3 region: CASSMGDRANTGELFF. Written as DNA, the CDR3 is TGTGCCAGTAGTATGGGGGACAGGGCGAACACCGGGGAGCTGTTTTTT. Full variable domain (remainder filled in from reference TRBV19 and TRBJ2-2): DGGITQSPKYLFRKEGQNVTLSCEQNLNHDAMYWYRQDPGQGLRLIYYSQIVNDFQKGDIAEGYSVSREKKESFPLTVTSAQKNPTAFYLCASSMGDRANTGELFFGEGSRLTVL.

This clone was seen a single time. The V gene is TRBV19, the J gene TRBJ1-5; the D gene is possibly TRBD1 (5 bases). Between the trimmed V and J ends, which lost 3 bases and 5 bases, there was a span of 14 bases. The CDR3 covers 15 residues. CDR1 LNHDA and CDR2 SQIVND come from the germline V gene (reference sequence). DNA for the CDR3: TGTGCCAGTAGTATCAAATTAAGGGGTGATCAGCCCCAGCATTTT. Translated, it gives CASSIKLRGDQPQHF. The complete variable domain, with remaining parts taken from reference TRBV19 and TRBJ1-5, reads DGGITQSPKYLFRKEGQNVTLSCEQNLNHDAMYWYRQDPGQGLRLIYYSQIVNDFQKGDIAEGYSVSREKKESFPLTVTSAQKNPTAFYLCASSIKLRGDQPQHFGDGTRLSIL.

The V gene is TRBV5-5, the J gene TRBJ1-4, with 10 bases aligning to TRBD1. V lost 2 bases to trimming and J lost 8 bases; unmatched junction nucleotides: 6. CDR3 length: 15 residues. CDR1 and CDR2 (germline): SGHKS, YYEKEE (reference sequence). CDR3 DNA sequence: TGTGCCAGCAGCTTTCGGGACAGGGGAAAGGAAAAACTGTTTTTT. It is translated as CASSFRDRGKEKLFF.

The CDR3 DNA is TGTGCCACCAGCAGGGTATCCGGGACTAGCGGGTACTCCTACGAGCAGTACTTC. This encodes CATSRVSGTSGYSYEQYF. This sequence joins TRBV15 and TRBJ2-7; 12 bases align to TRBD2. The V gene end was trimmed by 3 bases and the J gene end by 0 bases; junction bases not matched to a gene: 9. Germline CDR1 and CDR2: LNHNV and YYDKDF (reference sequence). There are 18 residues in the CDR3.

This chain links TRBV5-8 with TRBJ2-2; 9 nucleotides match TRBD1. In germline, CDR1 is SGHTS, CDR2 YDEGEE. J was trimmed by 0 bases and V by 0 bases; bases with no gene match: 0. The length of the CDR3 is 16 residues. The CDR3 nucleotides read TGTGCCAGCAGCTTGGGGGACAGGGCGAACACCGGGGAGCTGTTTTTT. This encodes CASSLGDRANTGELFF.

In nucleotides, the CDR3 is TGTGCCAGCAGTAAAGCATCAGCCGGGGAGCTGTTTTTT. As protein: CASSKASAGELFF. The chain uses TRBV6-7 and TRBJ2-2, with D unresolved. TRBV6-7 is filed as an ORF, its function uncertain. The V end lost 5 bases, the J end lost 6 bases, and 10 bases lay between the germline ends. The CDR3 sequence is 13 residues long.

The rearrangement links TRBV28 to TRBJ1-1; the match to TRBD1 covers 7 bases. The CDR3 has 14 residues. Germline values: CDR1 MDHEN, CDR2 SYDVKM. Trimming at V came to 8 bases and at J to 3 bases, leaving 9 bases not matched to a gene. The CDR3, as DNA: TGTGCCAGCTATACCCAGGGGGGGGACACTGAAGCTTTCTTT. The encoded protein is CASYTQGGDTEAFF.

The chain is built from TRBV6-5 and TRBJ2-1, with D possibly matching TRBD2 (5 bases). V was cut by 2 bases and J by 5 bases, with 10 bases left in between. This CDR3 is 14 amino acids long. The germline V gene encodes CDR1 MNHEY and CDR2 SVGAGI. CDR3 sequence (DNA): TGTGCCAGCAGTTACAGAGGGCGAAACAATGAGCAGTTCTTC. This sequence encodes CASSYRGRNNEQFF.

V is TRBV11-2 and J is TRBJ1-2, with a weak D call TRBD1 (6 bases). Per the germline V gene, CDR1 is SGHAT and CDR2 is FQNNGV. V was trimmed by 5 bases and J by 4 bases, leaving 29 bases between them. The length of the CDR3 is 19 residues. The CDR3 region is CASSPNSWDKRRTGYGYTF. The CDR3, as DNA: TGTGCCAGCAGCCCCAATTCGTGGGACAAACGAAGAACGGGCTATGGCTACACCTTC.

The chain employs TRBV5-1 and TRBJ2-3, with 13 bases matching TRBD2. The CDR3 length is 17 residues. Germline V gene data show CDR1 as SGHRS and CDR2 as YFSETQ. V lost 2 bases to trimming and J lost 1 base; unmatched junction nucleotides: 4. The CDR3 nucleotides read TGCGCCAGCAGCTTTGCCGGACTAGCGGGGGGCACAGATACGCAGTATTTT. This codes for CASSFAGLAGGTDTQYF.

The V gene is TRBV5-1, the J gene TRBJ1-2; 8 nucleotides agree with TRBD1. Germline-derived CDR1 and CDR2 are SGHRS and YFSETQ. Unmatched junction bases numbered 5, after V lost 5 bases and J lost 2 bases. This CDR3 comprises 14 residues. The CDR3 loop is CASRWTGNNYGYTF. CDR3 DNA: TGCGCCAGCAGGTGGACAGGGAACAACTATGGCTACACCTTC.

J is TRBJ1-2 and V is TRBV5-1, with D possibly matching TRBD1 (5 bases). CDR3 length equals 12 residues. With 4 bases removed from V and 8 bases from J, the gap between germline ends came to 12 bases. Germline values: CDR1 SGHRS, CDR2 YFSETQ. CDR3: CASSRREGGYTF. CDR3 DNA: TGCGCCAGCAGCAGACGTGAGGGGGGCTACACCTTC.

The chain recombines TRBV5-1 with TRBJ1-1; D ambiguous. This CDR3 has 15 amino acids. The germline V gene has CDR1 SGHRS and CDR2 YFSETQ. The V and J ends lost 1 base and 4 bases respectively, with 14 bases between them. The CDR3 DNA follows: TGCGCCAGCAGCTTGCTGGGAAGCTGGGGCACTGAAGCTTTCTTT. Translating gives CASSLLGSWGTEAFF.

The gene calls are TRBV12-3 or TRBV12-4 and TRBJ2-7; 8 bases match TRBD1. V shed 7 bases and J 2 bases; nucleotides not matched to a gene: 4. This CDR3 region has 13 residues. CDR3 residues: CASTTGAAYEQYF. CDR3 DNA sequence: TGTGCCAGCACGACAGGGGCGGCCTACGAGCAGTACTTC.

The V call is TRBV28, the J call TRBJ1-1, with D maybe TRBD1 (5 bases). Germline CDR1 reads MDHEN; CDR2 reads SYDVKM. This CDR3 region has 14 residues. V lost 7 bases to trimming and J lost 7 bases, with 19 bases between them. In DNA form, the CDR3 reads TGTGCCAGCACCCAACCAGGGTCAGCGGGTGAAGCTTTCTTT. This sequence encodes CASTQPGSAGEAFF.

The genes are TRBV7-3 and TRBJ2-7, with a tentative D call TRBD1 (5 bases). The CDR3 has 13 residues. Germline CDR1 is SGHTA and CDR2 is FQGTGA. Trimming removed 1 base at V and 6 bases at J, with 10 bases between. As DNA, the CDR3 is TGTGCCAGCAGCTTAAAGGGGTCGGGCGAGCAGTACTTC. Protein product: CASSLKGSGEQYF.

This clone has just one count. Written as DNA, the CDR3 is TGTGCCAGCAGCTTTACATACACCCATGAGCAGTTCTTC. Translated: CASSFTYTHEQFF. The V gene is TRBV11-3, the J gene TRBJ2-1; D is uncertain. Germline CDR1 and CDR2: SGHNT and YENEEA. The V gene lost 3 bases and the J gene lost 8 bases, with 11 bases spanning the gap. This CDR3 has 13 amino acids.

V gene TRBV18 combines with J gene TRBJ1-5; 8 nucleotides line up with TRBD1. The V gene's germline CDR1 is KGHSH and CDR2 LQKENI. V dropped 8 bases and J dropped 2; count of bases not matched to a gene: 8. CDR3 size: 15 residues. The CDR3 bases are TGTGCCAGCCCCCCCTTGGACAGGGGCAATCAGCCCCAGCATTTT. It yields the protein CASPPLDRGNQPQHF. The variable domain in full, completed from reference TRBV18 and TRBJ1-5, reads NAGVMQNPRHLVRRRGQEARLRCSPMKGHSHVYWYRQLPEEGLKFMVYLQKENIIDESGMPKERFSAEFPKEGPSILRIQQVVRGDSAAYFCASPPLDRGNQPQHFGDGTRLSIL.